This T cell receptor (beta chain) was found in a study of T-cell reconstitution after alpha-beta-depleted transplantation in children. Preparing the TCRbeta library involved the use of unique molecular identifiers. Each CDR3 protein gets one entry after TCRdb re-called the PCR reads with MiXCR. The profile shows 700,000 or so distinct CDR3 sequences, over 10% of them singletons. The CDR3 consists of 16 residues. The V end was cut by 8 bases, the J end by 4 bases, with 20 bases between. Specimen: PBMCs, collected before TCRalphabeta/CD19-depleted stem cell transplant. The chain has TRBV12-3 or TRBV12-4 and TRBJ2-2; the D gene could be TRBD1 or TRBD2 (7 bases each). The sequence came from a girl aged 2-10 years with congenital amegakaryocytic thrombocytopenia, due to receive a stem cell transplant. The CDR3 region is CASSTPGGATTGELFF. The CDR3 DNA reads TGTGCCAGCTCAACCCCAGGGGGGGCTACCACCGGGGAGCTGTTTTTT.